The entry below gives a single T cell receptor (beta chain) sequence along with its context. Its target is not known. The source of the sample is a study of shared clonotypes between healthy human individuals. The protocol was immunoSEQ multiplex PCR, while the TCRdb copy is restricted to in-frame clones and leaves out a portion. Counted here are about 450,000 clones, roughly 85% occurring once; the ten biggest clones make up about an eighth. Overall study findings and caveats: An expected dependence of interdonor clonotype sharing on sequencing depth was noted.

Germline values: CDR1 SGHTS, CDR2 YDEGEE. This CDR3 is built from 15 residues. V was shortened by 4 bases and J by 2 bases, with 14 bases between the two germline ends. Study donors comprised healthy, HIV-negative adults devoid of recent acute infection or vaccination. The V gene is TRBV5-8, the J gene TRBJ2-3; the D gene is possibly TRBD1 (5 bases). The clonotype originates from a woman between 40 and 55 years old in good health. Some clones in this sample may be carry-over from other donors' samples. Sequenced: PBMCs. As DNA, the CDR3 is TGTGCCAGCAGCCCAGGGCGGACGGACACAGATACGCAGTATTTT. Encoded protein: CASSPGRTDTDTQYF.